This TCR beta chain was sequenced in a study of cytomegalovirus exposure and HLA in healthy donors. Study observations and caveats: Equally common other TCR beta chains were less clonally expanded than HLA-associated ones, a later analysis found. TCR beta V- and J-gene trimming, according to a later analysis, was linked to a missense DCLRE1C variant. Specificity of three CMV-associated chains for CMV antigens was verified in vitro.

The PCR ran on 60 Vbeta and 13 Jbeta primers. Clones were read by immunoSEQ multiplex PCR, and TCRdb kept only the in-frame ones, dropping some. The sample records about 160,000 clones, around 83% being singletons. CDR1 and CDR2 (germline): SGHKS, YYEKEE (reference sequence). Trimming removed 3 bases at V and 1 base at J, with 12 bases between. The CDR3 has 15 residues. On this clone: Its target is unknown.

The specimen was PBMCs. This chain links TRBV5-5 with TRBJ2-3; perhaps TRBD2 as D (5 bases). This sequence originates from a man aged 18-30 years in good health and CMV-seropositive. The CDR3 region is CASSSPGIGTDTQYF. The CDR3 DNA reads TGTGCCAGCAGCTCCCCGGGGATTGGCACAGATACGCAGTATTTT.